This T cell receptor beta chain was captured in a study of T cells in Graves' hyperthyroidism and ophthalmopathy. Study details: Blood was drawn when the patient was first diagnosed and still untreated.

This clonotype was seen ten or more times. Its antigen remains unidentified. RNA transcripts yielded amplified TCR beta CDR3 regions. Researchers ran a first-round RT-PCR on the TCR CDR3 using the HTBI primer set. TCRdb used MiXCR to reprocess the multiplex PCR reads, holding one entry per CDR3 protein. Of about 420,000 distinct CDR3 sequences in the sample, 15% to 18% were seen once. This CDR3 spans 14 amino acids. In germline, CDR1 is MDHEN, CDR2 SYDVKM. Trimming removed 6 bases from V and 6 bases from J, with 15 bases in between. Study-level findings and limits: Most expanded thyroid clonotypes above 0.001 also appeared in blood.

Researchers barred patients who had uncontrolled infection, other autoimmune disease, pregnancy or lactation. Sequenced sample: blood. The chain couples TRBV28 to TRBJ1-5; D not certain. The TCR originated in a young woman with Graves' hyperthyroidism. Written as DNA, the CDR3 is TGTGCCAGCAGCACCGACTCCGTAGTTCAGCCCCAGCATTTT. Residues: CASSTDSVVQPQHF.